Below are 26 T cell receptor beta chains sequenced from a single sample in a study of control samples from healthy donors and cancer patients. Profiling relied on immunoSEQ multiplex PCR, and the TCRdb table lists in-frame clones only, not all of them. The table shows tens of thousands of clones, with roughly 93% occurring only once. Source material: blood. The source is a woman younger than 35 in good health.

This clone was observed once. This chain connects TRBV7-8 to TRBJ1-5, with 7 bases matching TRBD1. The germline V gene encodes CDR1 SGHVS and CDR2 FQNEAQ. Germline trimming cut 2 bases from V and 1 base from J; bases unmatched to any gene: 5. This CDR3 contains 16 residues. CDR3 sequence: CASSLFSQGSNQPQHF. The CDR3 DNA is TGTGCCAGCAGCTTATTTTCACAGGGGAGCAATCAGCCCCAGCATTTT. Using reference TRBV7-8 and TRBJ1-5 for the parts outside the CDR3, the full variable domain is GAGVSQSPRYKVAKRGQDVALRCDPISGHVSLFWYQQALGQGPEFLTYFQNEAQLDKSGLPSDRFFAERPEGSVSTLKIQRTQQEDSAVYLCASSLFSQGSNQPQHFGDGTRLSIL.

The chain joins TRBV5-1 to TRBJ2-7, with 13 nucleotides matching TRBD2. The CDR3 extends over 22 amino acids. Unmatched junction bases numbered 25, after V lost 4 bases and J lost 3 bases. Germline CDR1 and CDR2: SGHRS and YFSETQ. The CDR3 sequence: CASSPGSRTSGGPHHPIYEQYF. The CDR3 DNA is TGCGCCAGCAGCCCCGGATCTCGGACTAGCGGGGGTCCACATCACCCCATCTACGAGCAGTACTTC.

The CDR3: CASSDTPGQGHSPLHF. CDR3 coding DNA: TGTGCCAGTAGCGATACTCCGGGACAGGGACATTCACCCCTCCACTTT. This chain connects TRBV19 to TRBJ1-6; 9 positions agree with TRBD1. CDR3 length equals 16 residues. Germline V gives CDR1 LNHDA, CDR2 SQIVND (reference sequence). With V trimmed by 6 bases and J by 8 bases, 11 bases remained unmatched. Looking up the rest from reference TRBV19 and TRBJ1-6 gives the full variable domain: DGGITQSPKYLFRKEGQNVTLSCEQNLNHDAMYWYRQDPGQGLRLIYYSQIVNDFQKGDIAEGYSVSREKKESFPLTVTSAQKNPTAFYLCASSDTPGQGHSPLHFGNGTRLTVT.

The chain links TRBV15 to TRBJ1-5; D not certain. The CDR3 spans 12 residues. V was trimmed by 3 bases and J by 3 bases, leaving 3 bases between them. Per germline, CDR1 LNHNV and CDR2 YYDKDF (reference sequence). The CDR3 DNA reads as TGTGCCACCAGCAGTTACAATCAGCCCCAGCATTTT. Translation gives CATSSYNQPQHF.

As to this clone: Distinct nucleotide sequences in the sample also encode this CDR3. The chain is built from TRBV28 and TRBJ1-6; no firm D call. Germline V gene sequence: CDR1 MDHEN, CDR2 SYDVKM. V lost 6 bases, J lost 14 bases, and 11 bases lay in between. This CDR3 has 11 amino acids. The chain's CDR3 is CASSKDPTLHF. The CDR3 coding sequence is TGTGCCAGCAGCAAGGACCCCACCCTCCACTTT.

J is TRBJ2-1 and V is TRBV10-3; 10 nucleotides match TRBD2. Germline loops: CDR1 ENHRY, CDR2 SYGVKD. Unmatched junction bases numbered 7, after V lost 6 bases and J lost 5 bases. This CDR3 has 15 amino acids. The CDR3 region is CAISGLAVEDNEQFF. CDR3 coding DNA: TGTGCCATCAGCGGACTAGCGGTTGAAGACAATGAGCAGTTCTTC.

The genes are TRBV18 and TRBJ2-6; TRBD2 matches 8 bases. Trimming at V came to 6 bases and at J to 0 bases, leaving 4 bases not matched to a gene. Germline V gene lookup returns CDR1 KGHSH and CDR2 LQKENI. The CDR3 totals 16 residues. CDR3 bases: TGTGCCAGCTCCTGGGCGGGGGGCTCTGGGGCCAACGTCCTGACTTTC. Its translation: CASSWAGGSGANVLTF. Full variable domain (outside the CDR3, taken from reference TRBV18 and TRBJ2-6): NAGVMQNPRHLVRRRGQEARLRCSPMKGHSHVYWYRQLPEEGLKFMVYLQKENIIDESGMPKERFSAEFPKEGPSILRIQQVVRGDSAAYFCASSWAGGSGANVLTFGAGSRLTVL.

The chain uses TRBV7-2 and TRBJ2-1, with 14 bases identical to TRBD2. The CDR3 runs to 16 residues. V shed 4 bases, J shed 7 bases, and the junction held 6 bases outside the gene matches. Germline CDR1 SGHTA, CDR2 FQGNSA. The DNA of the CDR3 is TGTGCCAGCAGCTCGACCGGGACTAGCGGGGGAAATGAGCAGTTCTTC. Translation gives CASSSTGTSGGNEQFF.

This clone was picked up one time. The chain is built from TRBV23-1 and TRBJ1-1; possible D gene TRBD1, 5 bases. TRBV23-1 is placed among ORFs of uncertain function. V gave up 0 bases and J gave up 9 bases, with 8 bases separating them. The CDR3 extends over 12 amino acids. CDR3 residues: CASSQSPGQAFF. The CDR3 region has the DNA TGCGCCAGCAGTCAATCTCCAGGGCAAGCTTTCTTT.

This rearrangement joins TRBV9 to TRBJ2-3; the D gene is possibly TRBD2 (6 bases). This CDR3 has 13 residues. From germline, CDR1 is SGDLS and CDR2 YYNGEE. V lost 2 bases and J 5 bases, leaving 9 bases between the germline ends. As DNA, the CDR3 is TGTGCCAGCAGCGTGACTAGTTTAGATACGCAGTATTTT. Protein sequence: CASSVTSLDTQYF.

The V call is TRBV13, the J call TRBJ2-7; D ambiguous. Trimming removed 5 bases from V and 2 bases from J, with 13 bases in between. The germline CDR1 and CDR2 sequences are PRHDT and FYEKMQ (reference sequence). The CDR3 has 14 residues. Here the CDR3 DNA reads TGTGCCAGCAGCCAGAGTCCGGACGCCTACGAGCAGTACTTC. Its translation: CASSQSPDAYEQYF.

The gene calls are TRBV28 and TRBJ2-7, with 13 nucleotides matching TRBD2. Germline V gives CDR1 MDHEN, CDR2 SYDVKM. Germline trimming cut 5 bases from V and 1 base from J; bases unmatched to any gene: 11. The CDR3 is made up of 18 amino acids. This CDR3 reads CASSQRLAGGLASYEQYF. CDR3 DNA: TGTGCCAGCAGTCAAAGACTAGCGGGAGGATTAGCTTCCTACGAGCAGTACTTC.

The chain is built from TRBV6-5 and TRBJ1-2; D is undetermined. V shed 3 bases and J shed 9 bases, with 23 bases lying between them. CDR3 length equals 16 residues. The germline CDR1 and CDR2 sequences are MNHEY and SVGAGI. In DNA, the CDR3 is TGTGCCAGCAGTTATATCGGTGCCCTAGGCCGCCTTAGCTACACCTTC. Its translation: CASSYIGALGRLSYTF.

J is TRBJ1-1 and V is TRBV5-1, with 7 bases lining up with TRBD1. This CDR3 has 17 residues. The germline V gene encodes CDR1 SGHRS and CDR2 YFSETQ. Trimming cost V 4 bases and J 4 bases; bases outside gene matches: 16. CDR3 nucleotides: TGCGCCAGCAGCATTCAGCCGGGGACCCAGGGGGTCACTGAAGCTTTCTTT. It is translated as CASSIQPGTQGVTEAFF.

The chain combines TRBV5-1 with TRBJ2-7, with TRBD1 identical over 7 bases. The CDR3 is 14 amino acids. Germline trimming cut 5 bases from V and 5 bases from J; bases unmatched to any gene: 10. The germline V gene encodes CDR1 SGHRS and CDR2 YFSETQ. CDR3: CASSALGGADEQYF. The CDR3 DNA reads as TGCGCCAGCAGTGCTTTAGGGGGCGCGGACGAGCAGTACTTC.

This chain uses TRBV5-4 with TRBJ1-1; the D is unclear. Germline lookup yields CDR1 SGHNT and CDR2 YYREEE (reference sequence). This CDR3 comprises 11 residues. With 4 bases removed from V and 7 bases from J, the gap between germline ends came to 8 bases. In nucleotides, the CDR3 is TGTGCCAGCAGCGTGGACCATGAAGCTTTCTTT. Its translation: CASSVDHEAFF.

The chain recombines TRBV29-1 with TRBJ2-1; the D is unclear. This CDR3 comprises 10 residues. The germline V and J ends were trimmed by 4 bases and 9 bases, with 7 bases remaining between them. Looked up from germline, CDR1 is SQVTM and CDR2 is ANQGSEA. The CDR3 region has the DNA TGCAGCGTTGGCTCCGTTGAGCAGTTCTTC. It codes for CSVGSVEQFF.

The rearrangement links TRBV27 to TRBJ1-2; TRBD1 aligns across 9 bases. Trimming removed 3 bases from V and 1 base from J; junction bases left unmatched: 9. CDR1 is MNHEY and CDR2 is SMNVEV in the germline V gene (reference sequence). The CDR3 has 17 residues. The chain's CDR3 is CASSFGQGRPFNYGYTF. DNA for the CDR3: TGTGCCAGCAGTTTCGGACAGGGGAGGCCCTTTAACTATGGCTACACCTTC.

This clone was counted once. This chain joins TRBV2 and TRBJ2-2; unclear D gene. The CDR3 totals 12 residues. Germline CDR1 and CDR2: SNHLY and FYNNEI. V was pared by 7 bases and J by 1 base, with 4 bases between. The CDR3 reads CASTGNTGELFF. Here the CDR3 DNA reads TGTGCCAGCACGGGGAACACCGGGGAGCTGTTTTTT. Using reference TRBV2 and TRBJ2-2 for the parts outside the CDR3, the full variable domain is EPEVTQTPSHQVTQMGQEVILRCVPISNHLYFYWYRQILGQKVEFLVSFYNNEISEKSEIFDDQFSVERPDGSNFTLKIRSTKLEDSAMYFCASTGNTGELFFGEGSRLTVL.

The chain links TRBV19 to TRBJ2-2, with D maybe TRBD2 (6 bases). CDR1 and CDR2 from the germline V gene are LNHDA and SQIVND (reference sequence). The V and J ends lost 9 bases and 6 bases respectively, with 11 bases between them. The CDR3 totals 12 residues. The CDR3 DNA sequence: TGTGCCAGCAAATGGAGGGCCGGGGAGCTGTTTTTT. As protein: CASKWRAGELFF. The full variable domain, in which reference TRBV19 and TRBJ2-2 provide the parts outside the CDR3, is DGGITQSPKYLFRKEGQNVTLSCEQNLNHDAMYWYRQDPGQGLRLIYYSQIVNDFQKGDIAEGYSVSREKKESFPLTVTSAQKNPTAFYLCASKWRAGELFFGEGSRLTVL.

The chain combines TRBV19 with TRBJ2-1; D gene unclear. Germline V gene data show CDR1 as LNHDA and CDR2 as SQIVND (reference sequence). V lost 1 base and J 8 bases, leaving 15 bases between the germline ends. This CDR3 region has 15 residues. CDR3 DNA: TGTGCCAGTAGTATAGTGCAAGGATGGGTAGATGAGCAGTTCTTC. Its protein product is CASSIVQGWVDEQFF. Supplemented by reference TRBV19 and TRBJ2-1, the full variable domain reads DGGITQSPKYLFRKEGQNVTLSCEQNLNHDAMYWYRQDPGQGLRLIYYSQIVNDFQKGDIAEGYSVSREKKESFPLTVTSAQKNPTAFYLCASSIVQGWVDEQFFGPGTRLTVL.

The chain links TRBV2 to TRBJ2-7, with D perhaps matching TRBD1 (5 bases). The CDR3 spans 13 residues. Trimming pared 0 bases from V and 12 bases from J, leaving 15 bases between. CDR1 and CDR2 from the germline V gene are SNHLY and FYNNEI. The CDR3 loop reads CASSEAYSGIPYF. In DNA form, the CDR3 reads TGTGCCAGCAGTGAAGCCTATTCAGGGATCCCGTACTTC.

J is TRBJ1-2 and V is TRBV28, with D perhaps TRBD1 (5 bases). Germline CDR1 and CDR2: MDHEN and SYDVKM. Trimming pared 6 bases from V and 3 bases from J, leaving 23 bases between. There are 17 residues in the CDR3. The CDR3 DNA is TGTGCCAGCAGACTTAGAGGGGCCGGACACCCAGACTATGGCTACACCTTC. Protein: CASRLRGAGHPDYGYTF.

This clone was seen only once. This chain links TRBV7-9 with TRBJ1-6; no firm D call. The V end was cut by 1 base, the J end by 10 bases, with 8 bases between. The CDR3 runs to 13 residues. CDR1 and CDR2 from the germline V gene are SEHNR and FQNEAQ (reference sequence). CDR3 sequence (DNA): TGTGCCAGCAGCTTAGGGATGGGGTCACCCCTCCACTTT. It specifies CASSLGMGSPLHF.

This sequence joins TRBV11-2 and TRBJ1-2; TRBD1 matches at 11 bases. With V trimmed by 4 bases and J by 7 bases, 5 bases remained unmatched. The germline gives CDR1 SGHAT, CDR2 FQNNGV. The CDR3 totals 14 residues. CDR3 nucleotides: TGTGCCAGCAGCTCAGGACAGGGGGCGCGTGGCTACACCTTC. It specifies CASSSGQGARGYTF. The variable domain in full, completed from reference TRBV11-2 and TRBJ1-2, reads EAGVAQSPRYKIIEKRQSVAFWCNPISGHATLYWYQQILGQGPKLLIQFQNNGVVDDSQLPKDRFSAERLKGVDSTLKIQPAKLEDSAVYLCASSSGQGARGYTFGSGTRLTVV.

This chain connects TRBV6-6 to TRBJ1-4; the D is unclear. V was trimmed by 0 bases and J by 0 bases, leaving 5 bases between them. The CDR3 has 15 amino acids. CDR1 MNHNY and CDR2 SVGAGI come from the germline V gene (reference sequence). The CDR3 DNA follows: TGTGCCAGCAGTTACTCGTTTGCAACTAATGAAAAACTGTTTTTT. This encodes CASSYSFATNEKLFF.